This T cell receptor (beta chain) was captured by sequencing in a study of cytomegalovirus exposure and HLA in healthy donors. Primers: 60 Vbeta forward and 13 Jbeta reverse. The table came from immunoSEQ multiplex PCR; TCRdb's copy has only in-frame clones and leaves some out. The repertoire holds around 130,000 clones, roughly 72% seen once, with 1.5% to 2% in the top ten. CDR3 length: 16 residues. Trimming removed 0 bases from V and 1 base from J, with 10 bases in between. Germline V gene lookup returns CDR1 SGHRS and CDR2 YFSETQ. The chain links TRBV5-1 to TRBJ2-2; perhaps TRBD1 as D (5 bases). Source material: PBMCs. The receptor's source is a middle-aged man in good health and CMV-seronegative. The DNA for the CDR3 is TGCGCCAGCAGCTTGGCCCTTACAGGGAACACCGGGGAGCTGTTTTTT. As protein: CASSLALTGNTGELFF.